Shown below are 8 T cell receptor beta chains from a single sample sequenced in a study of shared clonotypes between healthy human individuals. Only in-frame clones appear in the TCRdb table, and some are missing; sequencing was by immunoSEQ multiplex PCR. Seen here are 2 million to 2.5 million clones, 85% to 95% observed once, and the top ten hold 1.5% to 2%. Naive CD8 cells were CD45RO-negative, positively selected for CCR7, excluding terminally differentiated effector memory CD45RA+ cells. Sequenced sample: naive CD8+ T cells from PBMCs. The receptors derive from a man younger than 35 in good health. Some clones in this sample may be carry-over from other donors' samples.

The rearrangement joins TRBV30 to TRBJ2-3, with D unresolved. The germline V gene has CDR1 GTSNPN and CDR2 SVGIG (reference sequence). V was shortened by 1 base and J by 0 bases, with 8 bases between the two germline ends. The CDR3 loop spans 14 amino acids. CDR3 residues: CAWSEVTSTDTQYF. Written as DNA, the CDR3 is TGTGCCTGGAGTGAGGTAACTAGCACAGATACGCAGTATTTT.

The V gene is TRBV11-1, the J gene TRBJ2-7; the match to TRBD1 covers 10 bases. Germline V gene sequence: CDR1 SGHAT, CDR2 FQDESV (reference sequence). Losses at the gene ends were 3 bases for V and 3 bases for J; bases not matched to a gene: 5. The CDR3 sequence is 15 residues long. CDR3 sequence (DNA): TGTGCCAGCAGCTTCGGGACAGGGGTAATCTACGAGCAGTACTTC. As protein: CASSFGTGVIYEQYF.

This clone was seen more than once but under ten times. V gene TRBV14 combines with J gene TRBJ1-2; D not resolved. V lost 1 base and J lost 4, with 10 bases in between. The CDR3 runs to 14 residues. The germline CDR1 and CDR2 sequences are SGHDN and FVKESK. DNA for the CDR3: TGTGCCAGCAGCCAAGTGTCGACCGTCTATGGCTACACCTTC. This sequence encodes CASSQVSTVYGYTF.

The rearrangement joins TRBV19 to TRBJ2-7; 7 nucleotides match TRBD1. Trimming at V came to 8 bases and at J to 1 base, leaving 8 bases not matched to a gene. The CDR3 is made up of 14 amino acids. CDR1 is LNHDA, CDR2 SQIVND, per germline (reference sequence). CDR3 region: CASGPGTDSYEQYF. As DNA, the CDR3 is TGTGCCAGTGGCCCCGGGACAGATTCCTACGAGCAGTACTTC.

The CDR3 DNA reads TGTGCCAGCAGCCCAGCCGCCCACAGCCAAGAGACCCAGTACTTC. This gives the protein CASSPAAHSQETQYF. The chain links TRBV7-9 to TRBJ2-5; D gene unclear. V lost 5 bases, J lost 1 base, and 14 bases lay in between. CDR3 length: 15 residues. In germline, CDR1 is SEHNR, CDR2 FQNEAQ (reference sequence).

V is TRBV6-5 and J is TRBJ2-7, with 9 nucleotides matching TRBD1. V lost 6 bases to trimming and J lost 5 bases; unmatched junction nucleotides: 11. From germline, CDR1 is MNHEY and CDR2 SVGAGI. The CDR3 extends over 15 amino acids. This chain's CDR3 is CASSRSGQGRDEQYF. The CDR3 bases are TGTGCCAGCAGCCGCTCAGGACAGGGGAGGGACGAGCAGTACTTC.

The CDR3 reads CASSSLWPGQGIYEQYF. As DNA, the CDR3 is TGTGCCAGCAGTTCCTTATGGCCGGGACAGGGTATCTACGAGCAGTACTTC. The V and J genes are TRBV27 and TRBJ2-7, with 9 bases lining up with TRBD1. There are 17 residues in the CDR3. After removal of 4 bases from V and 3 bases from J, the junction contained 13 bases not matched to a gene. CDR1 and CDR2 (germline): MNHEY, SMNVEV (reference sequence).

The J gene is TRBJ2-1, the V gene TRBV28; D is possibly TRBD1 or TRBD2 (5 bases each). The CDR3 consists of 14 residues. V was clipped by 8 bases and J by 4 bases, with 15 bases between them. Germline V lookup: CDR1 MDHEN, CDR2 SYDVKM. The CDR3 bases are TGTGCCAGCGGGGGTGGGGCCCTTTACAATGAGCAGTTCTTC. Its protein is CASGGGALYNEQFF.